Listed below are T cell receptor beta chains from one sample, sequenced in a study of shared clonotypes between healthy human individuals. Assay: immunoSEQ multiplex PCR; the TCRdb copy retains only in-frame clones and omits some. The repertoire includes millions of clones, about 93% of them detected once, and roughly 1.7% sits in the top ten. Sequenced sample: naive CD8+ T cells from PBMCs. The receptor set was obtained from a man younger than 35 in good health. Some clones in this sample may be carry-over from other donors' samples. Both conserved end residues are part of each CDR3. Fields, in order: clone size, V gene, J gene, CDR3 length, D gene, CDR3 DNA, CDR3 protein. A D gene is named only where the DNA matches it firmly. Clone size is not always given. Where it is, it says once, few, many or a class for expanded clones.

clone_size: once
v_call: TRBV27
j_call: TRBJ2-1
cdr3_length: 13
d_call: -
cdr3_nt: TGTGCCAGCAGTTTGGGGATCTACAATGAGCAGTTCTTC
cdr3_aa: CASSLGIYNEQFF

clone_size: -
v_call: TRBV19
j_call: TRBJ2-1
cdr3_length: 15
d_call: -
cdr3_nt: TGTGCCAGTAGTATATCCTTGACAGCTACAATGGAGCAGTTCTTC
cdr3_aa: CASSISLTATMEQFF

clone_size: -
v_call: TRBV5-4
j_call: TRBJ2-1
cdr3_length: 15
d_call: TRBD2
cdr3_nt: TGTGCCAGCAGCTTTTTTGGCGGGAGGGCCGATGAGCAGTTCTTC
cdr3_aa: CASSFFGGRADEQFF

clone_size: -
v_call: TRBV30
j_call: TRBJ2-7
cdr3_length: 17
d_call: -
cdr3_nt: TGTGCCTGGAGTGTATTTCTGGAAAGAGAGAATCCCTACGAGCAGTACTTC
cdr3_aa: CAWSVFLERENPYEQYF

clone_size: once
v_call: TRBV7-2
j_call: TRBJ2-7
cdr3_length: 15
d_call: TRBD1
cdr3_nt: TGTGCCAGCAGCTTAGCTGGGACAGGGGACTACGAGCAGTACTTC
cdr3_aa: CASSLAGTGDYEQYF

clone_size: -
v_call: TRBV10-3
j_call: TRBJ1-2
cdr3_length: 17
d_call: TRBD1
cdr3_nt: TGTGCCATCAGTGATGGGACAGGGGGAACAACTAACTATGGCTACACCTTC
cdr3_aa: CAISDGTGGTTNYGYTF

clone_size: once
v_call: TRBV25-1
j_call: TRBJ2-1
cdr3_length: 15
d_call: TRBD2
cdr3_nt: TGTGCCAGCAGTGAATGGGGCGGGAGTGTCAATGAGCAGTTCTTC
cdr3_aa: CASSEWGGSVNEQFF

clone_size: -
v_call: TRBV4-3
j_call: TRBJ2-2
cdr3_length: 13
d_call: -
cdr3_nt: TGCGCCAGCAGCCGAGGTTGGCCCGGGGAGCTGTTTTTT
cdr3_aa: CASSRGWPGELFF

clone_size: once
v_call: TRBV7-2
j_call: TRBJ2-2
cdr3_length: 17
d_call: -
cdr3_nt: TGTGCCAGCAGCATAGGTCAGGGAGCGTATAGAACCGGGGAGCTGTTTTTT
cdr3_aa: CASSIGQGAYRTGELFF

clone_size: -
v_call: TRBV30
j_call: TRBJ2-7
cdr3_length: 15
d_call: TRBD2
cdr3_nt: TGTGCCTGGAGTTTAGGACTAGTAGGAACTGTCGAGCAGTACTTC
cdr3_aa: CAWSLGLVGTVEQYF

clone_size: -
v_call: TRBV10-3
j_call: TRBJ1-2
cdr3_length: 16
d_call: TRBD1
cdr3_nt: TGTGCCATCAGTGGGGACAGGAATGGGGCTAACTATGGCTACACCTTC
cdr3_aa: CAISGDRNGANYGYTF

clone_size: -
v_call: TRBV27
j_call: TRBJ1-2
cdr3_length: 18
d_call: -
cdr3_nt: TGTGCCAGCAGTTTTCTTAATCCGGGCCTAAATAGGAACTATGGCTACACCTTC
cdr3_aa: CASSFLNPGLNRNYGYTF

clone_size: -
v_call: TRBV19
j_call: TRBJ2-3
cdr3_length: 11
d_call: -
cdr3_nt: TGTGCCAGTAGCCTCACAGATACGCAGTATTTT
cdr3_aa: CASSLTDTQYF

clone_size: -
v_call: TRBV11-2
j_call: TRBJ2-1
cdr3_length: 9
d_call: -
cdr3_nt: TGTGCCAGCAGCCCCAGGACTATCTTC
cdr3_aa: CASSPRTIF

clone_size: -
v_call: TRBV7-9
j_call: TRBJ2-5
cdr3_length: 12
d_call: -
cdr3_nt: TGTGCCAGCACCCCGGCGGACCCGGTCCAGTACTTC
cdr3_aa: CASTPADPVQYF

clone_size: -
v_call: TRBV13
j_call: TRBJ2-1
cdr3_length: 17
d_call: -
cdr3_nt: TGTGCCAGCAGCTCTCCCCTTGGACCACAAACCTACAATGAGCAGTTCTTC
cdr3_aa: CASSSPLGPQTYNEQFF

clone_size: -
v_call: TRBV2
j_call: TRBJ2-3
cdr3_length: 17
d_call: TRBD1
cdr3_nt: TGTGCCAGCAGTGGGGACGCCGGGACAGGGGAGAAAGATACGCAGTATTTT
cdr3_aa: CASSGDAGTGEKDTQYF

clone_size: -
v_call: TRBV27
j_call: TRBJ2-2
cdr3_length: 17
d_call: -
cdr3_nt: TGTGCCAGCAGTCCCCACCGGGACGCTGCGAACACCGGGGAGCTGTTTTTT
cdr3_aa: CASSPHRDAANTGELFF

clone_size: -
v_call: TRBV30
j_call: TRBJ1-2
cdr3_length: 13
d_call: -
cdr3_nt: TGTGCCTGGAGTGTATTCCCAGCGGGAGGCTACACCTTC
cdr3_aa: CAWSVFPAGGYTF

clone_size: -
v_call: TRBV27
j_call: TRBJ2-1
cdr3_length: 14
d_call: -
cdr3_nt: TGTGCCAGCAGTCTCCCCCCCGACGGCAATGAGCAGTTCTTC
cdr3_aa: CASSLPPDGNEQFF

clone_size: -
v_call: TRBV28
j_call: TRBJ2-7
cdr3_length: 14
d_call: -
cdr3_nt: TGTGCCAGCAGTTCCACCCCCGCCTCGGGCGAGCAGTACTTC
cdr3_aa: CASSSTPASGEQYF

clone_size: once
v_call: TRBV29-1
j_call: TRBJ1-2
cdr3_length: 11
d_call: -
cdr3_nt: TGCAGCGTTGACGGGGGCTATGGCTACACCTTC
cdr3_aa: CSVDGGYGYTF

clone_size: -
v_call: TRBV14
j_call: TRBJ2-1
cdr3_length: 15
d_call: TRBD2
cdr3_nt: TGTGCCAGCAGCGGGGCTAGCGGGCCCTACAATGAGCAGTTCTTC
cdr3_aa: CASSGASGPYNEQFF

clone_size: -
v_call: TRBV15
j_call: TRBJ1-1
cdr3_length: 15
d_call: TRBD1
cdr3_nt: TGTGCCACCAGCAGAGATGGAGGGGGCTTCGCTGAAGCTTTCTTT
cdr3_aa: CATSRDGGGFAEAFF

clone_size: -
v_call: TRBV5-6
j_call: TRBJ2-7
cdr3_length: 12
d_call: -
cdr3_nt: TGTGCCAGCAGCCTAGGGAAAAGAGAGCAGTACTTC
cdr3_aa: CASSLGKREQYF

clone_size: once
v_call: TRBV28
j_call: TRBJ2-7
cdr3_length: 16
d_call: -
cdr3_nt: TGTGCCAGCAGTTTCATGGGGACACTCCACTCCTACGAGCAGTACTTC
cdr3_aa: CASSFMGTLHSYEQYF

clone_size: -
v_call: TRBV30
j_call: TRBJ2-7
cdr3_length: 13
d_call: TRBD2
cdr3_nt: TGTGCCTGGTGGGCGGGAGGTCCCTACGAGCAGTACTTC
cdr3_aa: CAWWAGGPYEQYF

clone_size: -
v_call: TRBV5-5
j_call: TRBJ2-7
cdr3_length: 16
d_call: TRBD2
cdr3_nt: TGTGCCAGCACCCTCAAAACTAGCGGGAGTGTCTACGAGCAGTACTTC
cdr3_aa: CASTLKTSGSVYEQYF

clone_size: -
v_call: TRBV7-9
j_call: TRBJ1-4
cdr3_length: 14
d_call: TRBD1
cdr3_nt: TGTGCCAGCAGCTTGCTCACAGGGGGGGAAAAACTGTTTTTT
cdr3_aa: CASSLLTGGEKLFF

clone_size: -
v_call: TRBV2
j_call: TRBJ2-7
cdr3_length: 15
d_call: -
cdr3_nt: TGTGCCAGCAGTGAAATCCGAGGGGAGTCCTACGAGCAGTACTTC
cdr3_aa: CASSEIRGESYEQYF

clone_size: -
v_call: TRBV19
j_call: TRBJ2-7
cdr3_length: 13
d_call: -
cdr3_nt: TGTGCCAGTAGTATATATGGGGGCGACGAGCAGTACTTC
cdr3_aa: CASSIYGGDEQYF